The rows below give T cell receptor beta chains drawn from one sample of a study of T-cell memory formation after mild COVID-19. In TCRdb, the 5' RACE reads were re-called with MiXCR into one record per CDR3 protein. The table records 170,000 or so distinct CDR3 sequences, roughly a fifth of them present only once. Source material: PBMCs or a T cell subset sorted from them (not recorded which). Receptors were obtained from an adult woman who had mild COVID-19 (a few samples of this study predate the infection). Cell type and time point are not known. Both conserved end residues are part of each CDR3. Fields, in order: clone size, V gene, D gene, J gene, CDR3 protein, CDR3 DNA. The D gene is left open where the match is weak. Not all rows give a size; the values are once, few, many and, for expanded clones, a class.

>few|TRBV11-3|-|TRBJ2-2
CASSHAEHRTTGELFF
TGTGCCAGCAGCCACGCCGAACACAGAACGACCGGGGAGCTGTTTTTT
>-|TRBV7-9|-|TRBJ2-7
CASSLGMRYEQYF
TGTGCCAGCAGCTTAGGGATGAGGTACGAGCAGTACTTC
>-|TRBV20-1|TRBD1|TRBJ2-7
CSATPPGQGAYEQYF
TGCAGTGCTACCCCCCCGGGGCAGGGGGCCTACGAGCAGTACTTC
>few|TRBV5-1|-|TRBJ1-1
CASSLGRGMDTEAFF
TGCGCCAGCAGCTTGGGGCGGGGGATGGACACTGAAGCTTTCTTT
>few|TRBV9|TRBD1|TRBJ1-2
CASSLPRDRAGGYTF
TGTGCCAGCAGCCTCCCTCGGGACAGGGCAGGAGGCTACACCTTC
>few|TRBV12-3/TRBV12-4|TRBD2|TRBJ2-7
CASSPRAGGPWEQYF
TGTGCCAGCAGCCCCCGGGCGGGAGGGCCCTGGGAGCAGTACTTC
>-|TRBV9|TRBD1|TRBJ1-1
CASSPGQGVTLNTEAFF
TGTGCCAGCAGCCCGGGACAGGGCGTAACCCTGAACACTGAAGCTTTCTTT
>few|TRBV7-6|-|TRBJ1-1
CATQQTLGWGMVFF
TGTGCAACCCAACAGACTTTGGGGTGGGGTATGGTTTTCTTT
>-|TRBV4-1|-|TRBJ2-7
CASSQDRGRFPYEQYF
TGCGCCAGCAGCCAAGATAGGGGACGGTTTCCCTACGAGCAGTACTTC
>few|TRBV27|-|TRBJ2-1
CASGDSLTRYNEQFF
TGTGCCAGCGGGGATAGCCTTACGCGCTACAATGAGCAGTTCTTC
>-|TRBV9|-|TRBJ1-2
CASSVGGEPDYGYTF
TGTGCCAGCAGCGTAGGTGGGGAACCCGACTATGGCTACACCTTC
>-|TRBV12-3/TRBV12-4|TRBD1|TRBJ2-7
CASSFLGAGGEGEQYF
TGTGCCAGCAGTTTCCTCGGGGCAGGGGGCGAGGGCGAGCAGTACTTC
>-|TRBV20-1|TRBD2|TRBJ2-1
CSARDLGTSGRALDEQFF
TGCAGTGCTAGAGACTTAGGGACTAGCGGGAGGGCCCTGGATGAGCAGTTCTTC
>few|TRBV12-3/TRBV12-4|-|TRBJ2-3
CASSSSSVSTDTQYF
TGTGCCAGCAGTTCCAGTTCAGTTAGCACAGATACGCAGTATTTT
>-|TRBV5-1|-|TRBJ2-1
CASSSGTLSNEQFF
TGCGCCAGCAGCTCAGGGACCCTTAGCAATGAGCAGTTCTTC
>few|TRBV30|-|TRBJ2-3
CAWSLGSGDTQYF
TGTGCCTGGAGCCTGGGAAGCGGAGATACGCAGTATTTT
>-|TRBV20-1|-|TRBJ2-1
CSERGSGRYEQFF
TGCAGTGAGAGAGGGTCGGGGAGATATGAGCAGTTCTTC
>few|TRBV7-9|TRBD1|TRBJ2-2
CASQGQYTGELFF
TGTGCCAGCCAGGGACAGTACACCGGGGAGCTGTTTTTT
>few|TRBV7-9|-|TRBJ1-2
CASSLEHGYTF
TGTGCCAGCAGCTTAGAGCATGGCTACACCTTC
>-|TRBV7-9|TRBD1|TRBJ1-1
CASSLGTGGIGTEAFF
TGTGCCAGCAGCTTGGGGACAGGGGGCATTGGGACTGAAGCTTTCTTT
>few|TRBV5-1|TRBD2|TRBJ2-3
CASSGGTSGAIVDTQYF
TGCGCCAGCAGCGGAGGGACTAGCGGGGCAATCGTGGATACGCAGTATTTT
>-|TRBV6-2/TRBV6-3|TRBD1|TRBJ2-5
CASSRGQGDQETQYF
TGTGCCAGCAGTCGGGGACAGGGAGACCAAGAGACCCAGTACTTC
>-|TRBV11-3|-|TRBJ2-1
CASSRESGSSYNEQFF
TGTGCCAGCAGCCGGGAAAGCGGGTCCTCCTACAATGAGCAGTTCTTC